The 27 T cell receptor beta chains presented below share a single source sample, sequenced in a study of glioma-infiltrating T cells. TCR alpha and beta CDR3 regions were amplified from RNA using iRepertoire nested multiplex PCR. TCRdb passed the multiplex PCR reads through MiXCR, listing each CDR3 protein once. The sample lists around 90,000 distinct CDR3 sequences; roughly 37% were seen once. Sequencing was carried out using glioma tissue, nonneoplastic brain tissue, or PBMCs (not recorded which). Receptors were obtained from a human donor with low-grade glioma or glioblastoma, undergoing nonglioma brain surgery, or in good health (not recorded which).

This clonotype was seen a few times. A much larger clonotype is one base distant, so this may be a read error. The J gene is TRBJ2-2, the V gene TRBV3-1; D unclear. In germline, CDR1 is LGHDT, CDR2 YNNKEL (reference sequence). The CDR3 length is 12 residues. Deletions cut 4 bases from V and 6 bases from J, with 6 bases between. CDR3: CASSLRSGELFF. The CDR3 bases are TGTGCCAGCAGCCTCCGGTCCGGGGAGCTGTTTTTT.

The chain carries TRBV29-1 and TRBJ2-6; 12 bases are a match to TRBD1. CDR1 and CDR2 from the germline V gene are SQVTM and ANQGSEA. After removal of 6 bases from V and 3 bases from J, the junction contained 6 bases not matched to a gene. There are 16 residues in the CDR3. The CDR3: CSVPGQGAFGANVLTF. The CDR3 region has the DNA TGCAGCGTACCGGGACAGGGGGCTTTTGGGGCCAACGTCCTGACTTTC.

This clonotype has ten or more counts. V usage is TRBV12-3 or TRBV12-4 and J usage is TRBJ2-5; D gene unclear. The V end was cut by 6 bases, the J end by 4 bases, with 12 bases between. The CDR3 runs 13 residues. Here the CDR3 DNA reads TGTGCCAGCAGCTATCGGACGGGAGAGACCCAGTACTTC. This gives the protein CASSYRTGETQYF.

The chain links TRBV5-1 to TRBJ2-3; tentatively, D is TRBD2 (6 bases). Germline V gene sequence: CDR1 SGHRS, CDR2 YFSETQ. The CDR3 is 14 residues long. V lost 4 bases and J 0 bases, leaving 9 bases between the germline ends. CDR3 loop: CASSTGTSTDTQYF. Here the CDR3 DNA reads TGCGCCAGCAGCACCGGGACTAGCACAGATACGCAGTATTTT.

V gene TRBV6-5 combines with J gene TRBJ2-1, with 12 bases fitting TRBD2. The CDR3 is 16 residues long. Germline values: CDR1 MNHEY, CDR2 SVGAGI. The V segment lost 2 bases and the J segment 7 bases; nucleotides outside the gene matches: 6. CDR3 sequence: CASSYTLTSGSNEQFF. CDR3 sequence (DNA): TGTGCCAGCAGTTACACCCTGACTAGCGGGAGTAATGAGCAGTTCTTC.

This clonotype has at least ten counts. This chain links TRBV20-1 with TRBJ2-1; 9 nucleotides line up with TRBD1. Germline loops: CDR1 DFQATT, CDR2 SNEGSKA (reference sequence). The CDR3 is made up of 13 amino acids. Losses at the gene ends were 6 bases for V and 7 bases for J; bases not matched to a gene: 7. This chain's CDR3 is CSAQGQGTNEQFF. CDR3 sequence (DNA): TGCAGTGCCCAGGGACAGGGTACGAATGAGCAGTTCTTC.

This clonotype was counted ten times or more. The rearrangement joins TRBV7-9 to TRBJ1-2, with 8 positions matching TRBD1. Germline lookup yields CDR1 SEHNR and CDR2 FQNEAQ (reference sequence). The trim removed 5 bases at V and 4 bases at J, leaving 9 bases unmatched. The CDR3 consists of 15 residues. DNA of the CDR3: TGTGCCAGCAGCCCCAAGGGACAGGCGACCTATGGCTACACCTTC. Translated, it gives CASSPKGQATYGYTF.

In the case of this clonotype: A much bigger clone sits one base away, suggesting this may be a read error. The chain has TRBV2 and TRBJ2-4, with a tentative D call TRBD1 (6 bases). This CDR3 contains 14 residues. CDR1 SNHLY and CDR2 FYNNEI come from the germline V gene. The CDR3 sequence: CASNGGLAINIQYF. CDR3 bases: TGTGCCAGCAATGGGGGCTTAGCCATAAACATTCAGTACTTC.

The V gene is TRBV7-9, the J gene TRBJ2-7, with unresolved D. V dropped 11 bases and J dropped 5 bases, with 19 bases sitting between them. In germline, CDR1 is SEHNR, CDR2 FQNEAQ (reference sequence). The CDR3 has 13 amino acids. The CDR3 coding sequence is TGTGCCGGCATCCCACTGGGTTCCAACGAGCAGTACTTC. It yields the protein CAGIPLGSNEQYF.

The table lists this clonotype with many counts. The chain employs TRBV29-1 and TRBJ1-1; TRBD1 aligns across 7 bases. This CDR3 is built from 15 residues. The J segment lost 1 base and the V segment lost 6 bases, leaving 11 bases of the junction unmatched. Germline V CDR1 and CDR2: SQVTM, ANQGSEA. The DNA for the CDR3 is TGCAGCGTCTTAGTACAGGGGTGGTGGAACACTGAAGCTTTCTTT. Translation gives CSVLVQGWWNTEAFF.

CDR3 DNA sequence: TGTGCCAGCTGGACAGGGTTTGGTCAGCCCCAGCATTTT. Amino acid sequence: CASWTGFGQPQHF. V gene TRBV28 combines with J gene TRBJ1-5; 8 bases fit TRBD1. The CDR3 is made up of 13 amino acids. The junction had 6 bases not matched to a gene; V was cut back by 8 bases and J by 6 bases. Germline values: CDR1 MDHEN, CDR2 SYDVKM.

The genes are TRBV11-1 and TRBJ2-1, with 10 bases lining up with TRBD2. CDR1 is SGHAT, CDR2 FQDESV, per germline (reference sequence). There are 21 residues in the CDR3. J gave up 2 bases and V 5 bases, and 21 bases lay outside the gene matches. This chain's CDR3 is CASSLLAGVGGGRITYNEQFF. The CDR3 DNA reads as TGTGCCAGCAGCCTCCTAGCGGGAGTGGGGGGGGGACGTATAACCTACAATGAGCAGTTCTTC.

This clonotype was detected ten times or more. This chain joins TRBV20-1 and TRBJ2-5, with unresolved D. Per germline, CDR1 DFQATT and CDR2 SNEGSKA (reference sequence). This CDR3 is 13 amino acids long. Trimming left V 7 bases short and J 8 bases short, with 20 bases between. CDR3 sequence reads: CSVLGRAENTQYF. The CDR3 DNA follows: TGCAGTGTGTTGGGCAGAGCCGAGAACACCCAGTACTTC.

This clonotype was recorded at least ten times. The chain employs TRBV6-1 and TRBJ2-2; possible D gene TRBD1, 6 bases. Germline-derived CDR1 and CDR2 are MNHNS and SASEGT. The ends were cut back, 6 bases at V and 2 bases at J, with 13 bases in the middle. The CDR3 is made up of 15 amino acids. For the CDR3, the DNA is TGTGCCAGCAGCACCGGGACAACTAACACCGGGGAGCTGTTTTTT. It translates to CASSTGTTNTGELFF.

The sample holds many counts of this clonotype. As DNA, the CDR3 is TGCGCCAGCAGCTTGGACGGTACTGGCGAGCAGTACTTC. Its translation is CASSLDGTGEQYF. The genes are TRBV5-1 and TRBJ2-7; no reliable D call. The CDR3 sequence is 13 residues long. Looked up from germline, CDR1 is SGHRS and CDR2 is YFSETQ. The V end lost 0 bases, the J end lost 6 bases, and 10 bases lay between the germline ends.

This clonotype was observed once. The junction departs from germline at one end; a sequencing error may be responsible. The DNA of the CDR3 is TGTGCCAGCAGCGAGGACAGCTCTGGAAGCACCATATATTTT. Protein sequence: CASSEDSSGSTIYF. This chain links TRBV9 with TRBJ1-3; D may be TRBD1 (6 bases). Per germline, CDR1 SGDLS and CDR2 YYNGEE. This CDR3 has 14 amino acids.

This clonotype has just one count. The rearrangement uses TRBV19 and TRBJ1-6; the D is unclear. Trimming pared 3 bases from V and 14 bases from J, leaving 26 bases between. CDR1 is LNHDA, CDR2 SQIVND, per germline (reference sequence). The CDR3 has 17 residues. CDR3 sequence reads: CASSIYQRPGFGPTLHF. The DNA of the CDR3 is TGTGCCAGTAGTATTTATCAGAGGCCCGGCTTTGGTCCAACCCTCCACTTT.

On this clonotype: A much larger clone lies a single base off, so this may be a read error. V is TRBV2 and J is TRBJ2-1; D unclear. The CDR3 spans 13 residues. V lost 8 bases, J lost 2 bases, and 10 bases lay in between. CDR1 and CDR2 from the germline V gene are SNHLY and FYNNEI. CDR3 sequence reads: CASAAEAYNEQFF. Here the CDR3 DNA reads TGTGCCAGCGCTGCAGAGGCCTACAATGAGCAGTTCTTC.

With respect to this clonotype: A read error may account for a junction end that differs from germline. The rearrangement joins TRBV6-2 or TRBV6-3 to TRBJ1-5; D gene uncertain. In germline, CDR1 is MNHEY, CDR2 SVGEGT. This CDR3 contains 15 residues. CDR3: CASSYSNDRNQPQHF. The CDR3 DNA reads as TGTGCAAGCAGTTACTCGAATGACCGCAATCAGCCCCAGCATTTT.

This clonotype was counted ten times or more. The V call is TRBV5-1, the J call TRBJ2-7; possible D gene TRBD2, 6 bases. The germline V gene has CDR1 SGHRS and CDR2 YFSETQ. V was trimmed by 4 bases and J by 2 bases, leaving 13 bases between them. This CDR3 comprises 14 residues. The CDR3 sequence is CASSPGGTPYEQYF. The CDR3 DNA follows: TGCGCCAGCAGCCCTGGCGGGACTCCCTACGAGCAGTACTTC.

Comment on this clonotype: This may come from a read error, since a much larger clone is one base off. The V and J genes are TRBV29-1 and TRBJ1-3, with TRBD1 as a possible D gene (5 bases). CDR1 is SQVTM and CDR2 is ANQGSEA in the germline V gene. The V end was cut by 6 bases, the J end by 7 bases, with 16 bases between. This CDR3 has 13 amino acids. The CDR3 DNA reads TGCAGCGTAAAGACAAGGGGCTTCAACACCATATATTTT. It translates to CSVKTRGFNTIYF.

Comments on this clonotype: A much bigger clone sits one base away, suggesting this may be a read error. The V and J genes are TRBV6-2 or TRBV6-3 and TRBJ1-6; D ambiguous. Germline values: CDR1 MNHEY, CDR2 SVGEGT. The CDR3 consists of 14 residues. This CDR3 is CASSVQLYNSPLQF. CDR3 coding DNA: TGTGCCAGCAGCGTACAACTATATAATTCACCCCTCCAGTTT.

This clonotype was observed at least ten times. The chain employs TRBV2 and TRBJ1-1; 7 bases are a match to TRBD1. The CDR3 runs to 15 residues. Germline V CDR1 and CDR2: SNHLY, FYNNEI. Trimming cost V 1 base and J 5 bases; bases outside gene matches: 7. CDR3 in amino acids: CASSEGTGGLTEAFF. The CDR3 nucleotides are TGTGCCAGCAGTGAAGGGACAGGAGGATTGACTGAAGCTTTCTTT.

At least ten counts were recorded for this clonotype. This sequence may be a read error, since a much larger clone differs from it by one base. The chain couples TRBV4-1 to TRBJ1-1, with D perhaps TRBD1 (6 bases). The CDR3 covers 14 residues. The germline gives CDR1 MGHRA, CDR2 YSYEKL. Trimming removed 4 bases at V and 4 bases at J, with 13 bases between. Here the CDR3 reads CASSLGHSSTEAFF. For the CDR3, the DNA is TGCGCCAGCAGCCTGGGACATTCGAGCACTGAAGCTTTCTTT.

This clonotype has only a few counts. A much bigger clone sits one base away, suggesting this may be a read error. The rearrangement links TRBV5-4 to TRBJ2-2, with D possibly called TRBD1 or TRBD2 (5 bases each). Germline V gene lookup returns CDR1 SGHNT and CDR2 YYREEE (reference sequence). This CDR3 region has 14 residues. The CDR3 reads CASSLDFRDGDLFF. The CDR3 nucleotides read TGTGCCAGCAGCTTGGATTTCAGGGACGGGGACCTGTTTTTT.

Comments on this clonotype: Its ends do not fully match the called genes, so a read error is possible. V gene TRBV18 combines with J gene TRBJ2-3, with 7 positions matching TRBD2. Germline loops: CDR1 KGHSH, CDR2 LQKENI. This CDR3 has 16 residues. CDR3 sequence reads: CASSLRGETYTDTRYF. The CDR3 nucleotides are TGTGCCAGCTCACTCCGGGGGGAAACCTACACAGATACGCGGTATTTT.

This clonotype was picked up many times. V gene TRBV20-1 combines with J gene TRBJ2-7, with TRBD1 as a possible D gene (5 bases). This CDR3 comprises 14 residues. Germline loops: CDR1 DFQATT, CDR2 SNEGSKA (reference sequence). V lost 3 bases and J lost 0, with 12 bases in between. The CDR3 region is CSASTDISSYEQYF. CDR3 DNA sequence: TGCAGTGCTAGTACGGACATCAGCTCCTACGAGCAGTACTTC.